The 5 T cell receptor beta chains reported below all come from one sample, sequenced in a study of blood T cell repertoires in COVID-19. Assay: immunoSEQ multiplex PCR; the TCRdb copy retains only in-frame clones and omits some. In the table there are almost 200,000 clones, roughly nine tenths of which are singletons. The sample comprised PBMCs or T cells enriched from blood (not recorded which). The receptors derive from a woman aged 18 to 35 who had recovered from COVID-19.

This clone was seen only once. The J gene is TRBJ1-6, the V gene TRBV30; tentative D call: TRBD1 (5 bases). Germline lookup yields CDR1 GTSNPN and CDR2 SVGIG (reference sequence). The CDR3 is 15 residues long. The V gene lost 4 bases and the J gene lost 2 bases, with 12 bases spanning the gap. For the CDR3, the DNA is TGTGCCTGGACCGTCGGGGGGGCCTATAATTCACCCCTCCACTTT. As protein: CAWTVGGAYNSPLHF.

The rearrangement joins TRBV27 to TRBJ1-6; TRBD1 matches at 8 bases. The CDR3 extends over 15 amino acids. The V and J ends lost 5 bases and 7 bases, in that order; junction bases with no gene match: 7. Germline values: CDR1 MNHEY, CDR2 SMNVEV (reference sequence). The DNA of the CDR3 is TGTGCCAGCAGTGGACAGGGACGCGAAAATTCACCCCTCCACTTT. It yields the protein CASSGQGRENSPLHF.

The rearrangement links TRBV7-9 to TRBJ2-7, with 7 bases aligning to TRBD1. CDR3 length equals 16 residues. Germline lookup yields CDR1 SEHNR and CDR2 FQNEAQ (reference sequence). After removal of 3 bases from V and 4 bases from J, the junction contained 12 bases not matched to a gene. CDR3 residues: CASSFADRVARYEQYF. The CDR3 nucleotides are TGTGCCAGCAGCTTTGCTGACAGGGTAGCGAGGTACGAGCAGTACTTC. Combining the CDR3 with reference TRBV7-9 and TRBJ2-7 gives the whole variable domain DTGVSQNPRHKITKRGQNVTFRCDPISEHNRLYWYRQTLGQGPEFLTYFQNEAQLEKSRLLSDRFSAERPKGSFSTLEIQRTEQGDSAMYLCASSFADRVARYEQYFGPGTRLTVT.

In this sample, this clone turned up many times. The V gene is TRBV7-9, the J gene TRBJ1-2, with D unclear. Germline-derived CDR1 and CDR2 are SEHNR and FQNEAQ (reference sequence). The CDR3 spans 13 residues. Trimming left V 4 bases short and J 3 bases short, with 9 bases between. The CDR3 here is CASSSAGYYGYTF. CDR3 nucleotides: TGTGCCAGCAGCTCGGCCGGGTACTATGGCTACACCTTC.

J is TRBJ2-2 and V is TRBV4-1, with 10 bases that match TRBD1. Germline CDR1 reads MGHRA; CDR2 reads YSYEKL. V trimming: 5 bases; J trimming: 6 bases; junction bases outside the gene matches: 3. The CDR3 has 14 amino acids. The CDR3 loop reads CASSWTGGSGELFF. Written as DNA, the CDR3 is TGCGCCAGCAGCTGGACAGGGGGGTCCGGGGAGCTGTTTTTT.